The TCR beta chain described here comes from a study of tumor-infiltrating lymphocytes in primary liver carcinoma. Overall study context: Maximum tumor diameters ranged from roughly 4 to 10 cm, stage T1-T3 N0M0. Findings and limits, study-wide: A significantly higher top-250-clone fraction was recorded for tumors than for blood (p = 0.039). Tumor-adjacent and tumor-blood pairs shared a smaller degree of overlap than tumor region pairs.

CDR3 length equals 15 residues. V gave up 6 bases and J gave up 4 bases; unmatched junction bases: 8. From 500 ng total RNA, TCR beta cDNA was generated with a primer in the constant region. Libraries covering TCR beta were generated through three nested multiplex PCR rounds (using a slightly modified ARM-PCR). The opening two PCR rounds, around 9 cycles each, paired TRBV1-TRBV30 forward primers with a C-beta reverse primer. Each CDR3 protein is one row after TCRdb ran MiXCR on the multiplex PCR reads. Of approximately 330,000 distinct CDR3 sequences listed, almost 65% are singletons. Note on this clonotype: No antigen is known for it.

Blood RNA was derived from unsorted whole blood, and germline DNA was extracted too. Before the operation took place, roughly 3.6 milliliters of peripheral blood were collected. The TCR comes from a man aged 35-49 years with primary liver carcinoma and hepatitis B virus infection. This chain links TRBV12-3 or TRBV12-4 with TRBJ2-2, with 7 positions matching TRBD1. The sequenced sample consisted of peripheral blood. CDR3 nucleotide sequence: TGTGCCAGCAGAACAGGGGTTCGAGGCACCGGGGAGCTGTTTTTT. It translates to CASRTGVRGTGELFF.